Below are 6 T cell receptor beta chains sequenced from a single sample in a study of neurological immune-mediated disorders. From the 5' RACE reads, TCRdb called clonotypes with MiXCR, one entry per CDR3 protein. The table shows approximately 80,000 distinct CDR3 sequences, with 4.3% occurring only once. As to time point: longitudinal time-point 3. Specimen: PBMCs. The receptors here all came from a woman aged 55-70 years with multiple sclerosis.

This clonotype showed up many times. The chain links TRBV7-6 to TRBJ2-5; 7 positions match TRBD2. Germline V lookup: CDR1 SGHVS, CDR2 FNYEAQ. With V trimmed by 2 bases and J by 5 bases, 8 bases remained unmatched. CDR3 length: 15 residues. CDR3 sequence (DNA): TGTGCCAGCAGCTTAAGGCCGGGGGGTGGGGAGACCCAGTACTTC. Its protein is CASSLRPGGGETQYF.

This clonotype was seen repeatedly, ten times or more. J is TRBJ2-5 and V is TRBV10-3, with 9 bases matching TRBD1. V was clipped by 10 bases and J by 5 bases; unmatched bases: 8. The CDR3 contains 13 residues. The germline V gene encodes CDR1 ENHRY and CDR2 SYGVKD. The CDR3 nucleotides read TGTGCCAGCACTACAGGGGGCTCGGAGACCCAGTACTTC. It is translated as CASTTGGSETQYF.

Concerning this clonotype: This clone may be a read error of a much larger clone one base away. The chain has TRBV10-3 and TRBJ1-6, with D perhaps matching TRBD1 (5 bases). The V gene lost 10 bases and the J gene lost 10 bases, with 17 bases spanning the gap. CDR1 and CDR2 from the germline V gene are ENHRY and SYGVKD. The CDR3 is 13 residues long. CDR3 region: CATYGGDQSPLHF. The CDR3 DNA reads TGTGCCACCTACGGGGGGGACCAGTCACCCCTCCACTTT.

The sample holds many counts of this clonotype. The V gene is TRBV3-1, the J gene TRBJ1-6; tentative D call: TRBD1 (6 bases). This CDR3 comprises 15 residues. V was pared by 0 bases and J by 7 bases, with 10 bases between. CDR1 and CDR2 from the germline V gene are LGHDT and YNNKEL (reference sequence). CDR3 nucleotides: TGTGCCAGCAGCCAAGAGGACAGTCGAAATTCACCCCTCCACTTT. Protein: CASSQEDSRNSPLHF.

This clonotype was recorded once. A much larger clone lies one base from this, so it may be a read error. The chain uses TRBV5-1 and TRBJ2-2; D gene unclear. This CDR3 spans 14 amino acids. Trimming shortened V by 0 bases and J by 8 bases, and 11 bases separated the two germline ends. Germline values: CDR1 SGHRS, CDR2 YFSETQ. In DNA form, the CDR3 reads TGCGCCAGCAGCTTGGTTCGCTGGGCTGGGGAGCTGTTTTTT. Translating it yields CASSLVRWAGELFF.

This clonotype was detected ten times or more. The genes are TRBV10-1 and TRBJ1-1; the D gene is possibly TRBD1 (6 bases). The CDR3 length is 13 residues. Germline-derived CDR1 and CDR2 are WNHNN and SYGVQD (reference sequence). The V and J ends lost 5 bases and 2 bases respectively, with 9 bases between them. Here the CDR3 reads CASSIQGNTEAFF. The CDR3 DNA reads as TGCGCCAGCAGTATACAGGGAAACACTGAAGCTTTCTTT.